This paragraph covers one TCR beta chain sequence. Its matching antigen is unknown. These data come from a study of early T cells in non-severe SARS-CoV-2 infection. Study-level points and caveats: There was a bias toward anti-spike CD8 responses in VDJdb matching, which missed private and CD4 specificities.

The V gene's germline CDR1 is SQVTM and CDR2 ANQGSEA. The CDR3 sequence is 13 residues long. V shed 6 bases, J shed 7 bases, and the junction held 7 bases outside the gene matches. Researchers attached unique molecular identifiers to individual cDNA molecules. Each CDR3 protein is one row after TCRdb ran MiXCR on the 5' RACE reads. The sample carries 56,000 or so distinct CDR3 sequences, roughly a tenth recorded once. V gene TRBV29-1 combines with J gene TRBJ2-3, with 10 bases matching TRBD1. Sequencing was performed on whole blood. This TCR was sampled from an adult who was a healthcare worker with PCR-confirmed SARS-CoV-2 infection or an uninfected control (not recorded which). The CDR3 DNA is TGCAGCGTGGGGACAGGGGCGCCTAATACGCAGTATTTT. Translated: CSVGTGAPNTQYF.